This record covers a single T cell receptor (beta chain). The antigen is unknown. The data were obtained in a study of CD8+ T cells in alopecia areata. Findings of the study overall: There were also resident alphabeta T cells of normal skin sequenced in scalp samples.

Extracted RNA was reverse transcribed, and the resulting cDNA served as sequencing template. The protocol was immunoSEQ multiplex PCR, while the TCRdb copy is restricted to in-frame clones and leaves out a portion. The table lists 150,000 to 200,000 clones, roughly 60% of them singletons. Treatment reported: oral pan-JAK inhibitor, 5-10 mg twice daily. Germline V lookup: CDR1 SGHDN, CDR2 FVKESK. Trimming cost V 2 bases and J 10 bases, with 9 bases left between them. This CDR3 has 12 amino acids. The genes are TRBV14 and TRBJ2-1; either TRBD1 or TRBD2 may fit D (6 bases each). The clonotype comes from a human donor with alopecia areata. The sequences come from CD4+ T cells sorted from blood, collected at week 24, from a patient treated with tofacitinib. The CDR3 sequence: CASSQTGREQFF. CDR3 DNA sequence: TGTGCCAGCAGCCAAACAGGGAGGGAGCAGTTCTTC.